Reported below is one TCR beta chain. It was with a sample-barcoded 5' primer and a J-beta primer mix that a second PCR of roughly 7 to 12 cycles was run. Via MiXCR, TCRdb re-called the 5' RACE reads, giving one row per CDR3 protein. The data hold about 1.4 million distinct CDR3 sequences, with approximately 60% observed a single time. V was clipped by 0 bases and J by 3 bases, with 12 bases between them. The CDR3 totals 15 residues. In germline, CDR1 is DFQATT, CDR2 SNEGSKA (reference sequence). This entry is derived from a study of blood T cells in healthy people across ages. Researchers report isolating at least 6 million PBMCs per sample.

V usage is TRBV20-1 and J usage is TRBJ1-5, with a tentative D call TRBD1 (6 bases). The source material was blood. The clonotype was recovered from a man between 18 and 29 years old in good health. In DNA, the CDR3 is TGCAGTGCTAGAGATCGGGGGGGCGACAATCAGCCCCAGCATTTT. Its translation: CSARDRGGDNQPQHF.